A single sample gave rise to the 9 T cell receptor beta chains below, sequenced in a study of blood T cell repertoires in COVID-19. Assay used: immunoSEQ multiplex PCR; TCRdb lists only in-frame clones, some missing. The sample has a few hundred thousand clones, about 90% seen once. What was sequenced was peripheral blood. The receptor set was obtained from a woman under 40 with COVID-19, enrolled during active disease.

This clone showed up just once. The chain uses TRBV7-2 and TRBJ2-7; TRBD2 aligns across 10 bases. V shed 2 bases, J shed 7 bases, and the junction held 8 bases outside the gene matches. The CDR3 has 15 amino acids. Germline V CDR1 and CDR2: SGHTA, FQGNSA. DNA for the CDR3: TGTGCCAGCAGCTTAAGCGGGAGGGCGAGAAAAGAGCAGTACTTC. This sequence encodes CASSLSGRARKEQYF. Combining the CDR3 with reference TRBV7-2 and TRBJ2-7 gives the whole variable domain GAGVSQSPSNKVTEKGKDVELRCDPISGHTALYWYRQSLGQGLEFLIYFQGNSAPDKSGLPSDRFSAERTGGSVSTLTIQRTQQEDSAVYLCASSLSGRARKEQYFGPGTRLTVT.

This clone came up once. The V and J genes are TRBV24-1 and TRBJ1-3; weak D call: TRBD1 (5 bases). The CDR3 has 15 amino acids. V was pared by 4 bases and J by 2 bases, with 11 bases between. Germline CDR1 and CDR2: KGHDR and SFDVKD. The CDR3 DNA reads as TGTGCCACCAGTGACCCGACAGATACTGGAAACACCATATATTTT. Protein sequence: CATSDPTDTGNTIYF.

V usage is TRBV27 and J usage is TRBJ2-7; TRBD2 agrees at 7 bases. The CDR3 sequence is 16 residues long. J lost 0 bases, V lost 10 bases, and 15 bases had no gene match. CDR1 is MNHEY, CDR2 SMNVEV, per germline (reference sequence). The CDR3 DNA reads TGTGCCATCGCGTCCGGGGACTACCGAAGCTCCTACGAGCAGTACTTC. It codes for CAIASGDYRSSYEQYF.

The V gene is TRBV6-9, the J gene TRBJ2-7; a weak D match, TRBD1 (6 bases). The V end lost 3 bases, the J end lost 1 base, and 13 bases lay between the germline ends. Germline CDR1 reads MNHGY; CDR2 reads SVAAGI. The CDR3 runs 15 residues. In nucleotides, the CDR3 is TGTGCCAGCAGTTACTTGGGACATCTTTCCTACGAGCAGTACTTC. Translating gives CASSYLGHLSYEQYF.

V is TRBV28 and J is TRBJ2-4, with D tentatively TRBD1 (6 bases). The germline V gene encodes CDR1 MDHEN and CDR2 SYDVKM. The CDR3 has 15 amino acids. V dropped 4 bases and J dropped 5 bases, with 15 bases sitting between them. The CDR3 here is CASSSGAQGQNIQYF. The CDR3 coding sequence is TGTGCCAGCAGTTCAGGGGCCCAGGGCCAAAACATTCAGTACTTC. The full variable domain, with the rest looked up from reference TRBV28 and TRBJ2-4, is DVKVTQSSRYLVKRTGEKVFLECVQDMDHENMFWYRQDPGLGLRLIYFSYDVKMKEKGDIPEGYSVSREKKERFSLILESASTNQTSMYLCASSSGAQGQNIQYFGAGTRLSVL.

V and J are TRBV5-1 and TRBJ2-1; D is uncertain. The CDR3 length is 16 residues. V lost 4 bases and J lost 3, with 17 bases in between. Per the germline V gene, CDR1 is SGHRS and CDR2 is YFSETQ. The CDR3 sequence: CASSLGLLGVYNEQFF. The CDR3 DNA sequence: TGCGCCAGCAGCCTGGGGTTGCTGGGCGTCTACAATGAGCAGTTCTTC.

The chain joins TRBV27 to TRBJ1-1, with D possibly being TRBD1 (5 bases). The CDR3 has 13 amino acids. Per the germline V gene, CDR1 is MNHEY and CDR2 is SMNVEV (reference sequence). The V end was cut by 6 bases, the J end by 1 base, with 9 bases between. In DNA form, the CDR3 reads TGTGCCAGCAGCCCTACAGGGAACACTGAAGCTTTCTTT. It specifies CASSPTGNTEAFF.

The V gene is TRBV24-1, the J gene TRBJ2-5, with D possibly matching TRBD2 (7 bases). The CDR3 is 14 amino acids. Trimming cost V 4 bases and J 5 bases, with 13 bases left between them. From germline, CDR1 is KGHDR and CDR2 SFDVKD. The CDR3: CATSESGEGETQYF. CDR3 coding DNA: TGTGCCACCAGTGAGTCAGGGGAGGGGGAGACCCAGTACTTC.

The chain uses TRBV5-1 and TRBJ2-5; TRBD2 matches 12 bases. CDR1 is SGHRS, CDR2 YFSETQ, per germline. CDR3 length: 15 residues. The V and J ends lost 0 bases and 10 bases, in that order; junction bases with no gene match: 7. The CDR3 spells CASSLAGLAGTDQYF. The CDR3 nucleotides read TGCGCCAGCAGCTTGGCCGGACTAGCGGGAACGGACCAGTACTTC.